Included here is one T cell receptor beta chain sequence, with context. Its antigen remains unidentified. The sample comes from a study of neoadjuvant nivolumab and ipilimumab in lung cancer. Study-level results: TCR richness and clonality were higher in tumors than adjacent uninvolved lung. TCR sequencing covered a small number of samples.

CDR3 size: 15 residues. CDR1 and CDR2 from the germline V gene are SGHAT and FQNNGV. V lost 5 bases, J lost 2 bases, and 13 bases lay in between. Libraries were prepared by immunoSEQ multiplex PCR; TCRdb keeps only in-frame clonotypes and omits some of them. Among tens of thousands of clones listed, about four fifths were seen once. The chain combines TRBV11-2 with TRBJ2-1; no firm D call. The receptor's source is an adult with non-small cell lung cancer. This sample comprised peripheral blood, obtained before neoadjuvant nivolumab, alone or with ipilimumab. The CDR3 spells CASSLASGAYNEQFF. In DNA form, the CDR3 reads TGTGCCAGCAGCCTCGCTAGTGGCGCCTACAATGAGCAGTTCTTC.